This T cell receptor (beta chain) was found in a study of blood T cells in healthy people across ages. Overall study results and limits: The study found TCR beta diversity correlated strongly with naive T cell percentage.

A second about 7 to 11 cycle PCR used barcoded and J-beta primers. MiXCR was run by TCRdb on the 5' RACE reads, yielding one entry per CDR3 protein. The sample records around 650,000 distinct CDR3 sequences, around 43% being singletons. Worth noting for this clonotype: The antigen remains unidentified.

Trimming took off 5 bases at V and 3 bases at J, with 17 bases between the two ends. Germline CDR1 is DFQATT and CDR2 is SNEGSKA (reference sequence). The CDR3 totals 14 residues. Sequencing was performed on blood. The chain is built from TRBV20-1 and TRBJ2-7; TRBD1 is a possible D gene (8 bases). The clonotype originates from a man older than 75 in good health. The CDR3 protein is CSAEPNRGGYEQYF. CDR3 DNA: TGCAGTGCTGAACCAAACAGGGGGGGCTACGAGCAGTACTTC.